What follows are 5 T cell receptor beta chains derived from one specimen sequenced in a study of CD8 T cells in Susac syndrome. Random hexamers primed reverse transcription of about 0.45 to 1 ug RNA. MiXCR, run by TCRdb on the immunoSEQ multiplex PCR reads, gives a single entry per CDR3 protein. The table includes 330,000 or so distinct CDR3 sequences, 75% to 85% detected once. What was sequenced was CD8+ T cells from PBMCs. Receptors originate from a human donor with multiple sclerosis.

This clonotype has more than one count but fewer than ten. The chain has TRBV7-2 and TRBJ2-1; TRBD2 agrees at 8 bases. CDR3 length: 15 amino acids. The germline CDR1 and CDR2 sequences are SGHTA and FQGNSA. Trimming took 5 bases from V and 2 from J; bases not matched to a gene: 5. The CDR3, as DNA: TGTGCCAGCAGCCCCTCGACTAGCGCCTACAATGAGCAGTTCTTC. This encodes CASSPSTSAYNEQFF.

The gene calls are TRBV7-6 and TRBJ2-1; 8 positions agree with TRBD2. This CDR3 is built from 15 residues. Per germline, CDR1 SGHVS and CDR2 FNYEAQ. After removal of 1 base from V and 3 bases from J, the junction contained 2 bases not matched to a gene. The CDR3 DNA reads as TGTGCCAGCAGCTTAGTAACTAGCGGCTACAATGAGCAGTTCTTC. Translated, it gives CASSLVTSGYNEQFF.

The chain uses TRBV30 and TRBJ2-3, with TRBD2 matching over 7 bases. The CDR3 length is 15 residues. Trimming cost V 0 bases and J 0 bases; bases outside gene matches: 3. Germline V gene lookup returns CDR1 GTSNPN and CDR2 SVGIG (reference sequence). Here the CDR3 reads CAWSVLAASTDTQYF. The CDR3 DNA is TGTGCCTGGAGTGTCCTAGCGGCGAGCACAGATACGCAGTATTTT.

V usage is TRBV16 and J usage is TRBJ1-2, with 9 bases identical to TRBD1. Germline V gives CDR1 KGHSY, CDR2 FQNENV. This CDR3 spans 15 amino acids. V dropped 0 bases and J dropped 4; count of bases not matched to a gene: 3. The CDR3 nucleotides read TGTGCCAGCAGCCAATCGCGGACAGGGGTCTATGGCTACACCTTC. This translates into CASSQSRTGVYGYTF.

CDR3 DNA sequence: TGTGCCAGCAGTTTAATGAATCCTTCCTCCTTAAGCTCCTACAATGAGCAGTTCTTC. This codes for CASSLMNPSSLSSYNEQFF. The rearrangement uses TRBV27 and TRBJ2-1; D is unclear. V shed 2 bases and J shed 0 bases, with 20 bases lying between them. The germline CDR1 and CDR2 sequences are MNHEY and SMNVEV (reference sequence). CDR3 length equals 19 residues.